Below, 5 T cell receptor beta chains from the same sample are listed, as sequenced in a study of human T cells and chemical hapten exposure. Time point in this sample: patch test 3, about 24 weeks after DPC sensitization. This sample's treatment: therapeutic diphenylcyclopropenone sensitization with weekly scalp DPC. From the RACE reads, TCRdb called clonotypes with MiXCR, one entry per CDR3 protein. The profile shows about 82,000 distinct CDR3 sequences, 10% to 15% of them singletons. The source was whole blood, collected in connection with sensitization to the hapten diphenylcyclopropenone (DPC). All receptors come from a woman aged 50 to 60 with alopecia areata. Some clones in this sample may be carry-over from other donors' samples.

In its sample, this clonotype was seen a few times. This sequence joins TRBV7-6 and TRBJ2-3, with D possibly matching TRBD2 (5 bases). Trimming left V 2 bases short and J 4 bases short, with 10 bases between. Germline V gives CDR1 SGHVS, CDR2 FNYEAQ. This CDR3 is 14 amino acids long. DNA for the CDR3: TGTGCCAGCAGCTTATCCCGAGGGCCAGATACGCAGTATTTT. Translation: CASSLSRGPDTQYF.

There are many counts of this clonotype. This chain links TRBV11-2 with TRBJ2-3; 14 nucleotides match TRBD2. This CDR3 region has 18 residues. With 5 bases clipped from V and 2 bases from J, the junction kept 9 bases outside the gene matches. Germline assignment: CDR1 SGHAT and CDR2 FQNNGV. Written as DNA, the CDR3 is TGTGCCAGCAGCGCGGGACTAGCGGGAGCGTCCCTCACAGATACGCAGTATTTT. The encoded protein is CASSAGLAGASLTDTQYF.

The chain links TRBV29-1 to TRBJ2-3; D is unclear. Germline V CDR1 and CDR2: SQVTM, ANQGSEA. CDR3 length equals 12 residues. With 6 bases removed from V and 2 bases from J, the gap between germline ends came to 9 bases. CDR3 bases: TGCAGCGTGGGAAGGGACACAGATACGCAGTATTTT. Amino acid sequence: CSVGRDTDTQYF.

The V call is TRBV10-2, the J call TRBJ2-7; maybe TRBD1 (6 bases). V dropped 4 bases and J dropped 3 bases, with 7 bases sitting between them. CDR1 is WSHSY and CDR2 is SAAADI in the germline V gene. CDR3 length equals 12 residues. CDR3 sequence: CASSGGRYEQYF. The DNA for the CDR3 is TGCGCCAGCAGTGGGGGGCGCTACGAGCAGTACTTC.

This clonotype was observed a handful of times. This chain joins TRBV6-5 and TRBJ2-3; D uncertain. The V gene lost 6 bases and the J gene lost 0 bases, with 7 bases spanning the gap. This CDR3 comprises 13 residues. Germline CDR1 MNHEY, CDR2 SVGAGI. The CDR3 here is CASSTDSTDTQYF. CDR3 nucleotide sequence: TGTGCCAGCAGCACGGATAGCACAGATACGCAGTATTTT.